This TCR beta chain was sequenced in a study of beta chain features in type 1 diabetes. In the study overall: Patients looked much like healthy donors when it came to age, gender and cell yields. Study-wide results and limits: Naive, central memory and Treg TCRB repertoires seemed to resemble each other more closely in patients than they did in healthy donors. Significant though moderate, a shortening of TCRB CDR3s appeared in all four CD4+ subsets of Type 1 diabetes patients.

The CDR3 totals 16 residues. V lost 4 bases and J lost 5; bases outside the gene matches: 10. CDR1 is SGHRS and CDR2 is YFSETQ in the germline V gene. The sequenced template was cDNA made from the entire isolated RNA. The assay was immunoSEQ multiplex PCR, and TCRdb's table has in-frame clones only and misses some. This table holds 250,000 to 300,000 clones, approximately 25% found once. Turning to this clone: As yet, its antigen is unknown.

This clonotype was sampled from a woman younger than 45 with type 1 diabetes. Material: naive CD4+ T cells from blood. The chain couples TRBV5-1 to TRBJ2-3, with TRBD2 identical over 10 bases. CDR3: CASSHQAGGPEDTQYF. DNA for the CDR3: TGCGCCAGCAGCCACCAAGCGGGAGGGCCTGAAGATACGCAGTATTTT.